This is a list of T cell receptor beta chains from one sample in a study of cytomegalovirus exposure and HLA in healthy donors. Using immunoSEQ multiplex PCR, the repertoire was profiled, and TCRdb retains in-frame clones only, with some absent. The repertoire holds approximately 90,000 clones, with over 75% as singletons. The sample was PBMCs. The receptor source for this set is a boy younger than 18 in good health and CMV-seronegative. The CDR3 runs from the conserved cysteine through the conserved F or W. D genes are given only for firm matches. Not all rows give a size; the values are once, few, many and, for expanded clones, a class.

DNA: TGTGCCAGCAGTTACTCCCTAAACTCGGGGACTGAAGCTTTCTTT; CDR3: CASSYSLNSGTEAFF; D: .; size: .; length: 15; J: TRBJ1-1; V: TRBV6-6
DNA: TGTGCCAGCAGTAGAAATACAGGGAACACTGAAGCTTTCTTT; CDR3: CASSRNTGNTEAFF; D: .; size: .; length: 14; J: TRBJ1-1; V: TRBV7-9
DNA: TGTGCCAGCAGCTTAGCGCTAAGACAGTACAATGAGCAGTTCTTC; CDR3: CASSLALRQYNEQFF; D: .; size: .; length: 15; J: TRBJ2-1; V: TRBV7-6
DNA: TGTGCCAGCAGTTTGCCAGGGGGCGGAAGTGGAACCTCCTATAATTCACCCCTCCACTTT; CDR3: CASSLPGGGSGTSYNSPLHF; D: TRBD1; size: .; length: 20; J: TRBJ1-6; V: TRBV28
DNA: TGTGCCAGCAGGCTTCTGGCCGATGAAGAAGCTTTCTTT; CDR3: CASRLLADEEAFF; D: .; size: .; length: 13; J: TRBJ1-1; V: TRBV28
DNA: TGTGCCAGCAGCTTGGCAGGCCTCGGGACCCAGTACTTC; CDR3: CASSLAGLGTQYF; D: .; size: .; length: 13; J: TRBJ2-5; V: TRBV7-2
DNA: TGTGCCAGCCGAGATGGGGGGTGGAACACTGAAGCTTTCTTT; CDR3: CASRDGGWNTEAFF; D: .; size: .; length: 14; J: TRBJ1-1; V: TRBV27
DNA: TGTGCCAGCAGTCCCAACCCCAGGGTCCCCTATAATTCACCCCTCCACTTT; CDR3: CASSPNPRVPYNSPLHF; D: .; size: few; length: 17; J: TRBJ1-6; V: TRBV28
DNA: TGTGCCAGCAGTAGGACAGGGTGGAGTGGGGAGCTGTTTTTT; CDR3: CASSRTGWSGELFF; D: TRBD1; size: .; length: 14; J: TRBJ2-2; V: TRBV27
DNA: TGCGCCAGCAGCCAAGACCGGACAGATTATCAGCCCCAGCATTTT; CDR3: CASSQDRTDYQPQHF; D: .; size: .; length: 15; J: TRBJ1-5; V: TRBV4-3